Below, 18 T cell receptor beta chains from the same sample are listed, as sequenced in a study of CD4 T cells in relation to SARS-CoV-2 and coronaviruses. This table comes from immunoSEQ multiplex PCR, and its TCRdb copy is limited to in-frame clones, with some not included. The repertoire holds roughly 45,000 clones, with roughly 80% as singletons. No cognate antigen is known for these TCRs. Specimen: naive CD4+ T cells from PBMCs, cultured in vitro. Subset specified: naive CD4+ T cells isolated by negative enrichment. Receptor source: an adult with COVID-19.

This chain connects TRBV6-1 to TRBJ2-7; D gene uncertain. The V gene lost 0 bases and the J gene lost 4 bases, with 13 bases spanning the gap. Germline V gives CDR1 MNHNS, CDR2 SASEGT. The CDR3 extends over 15 amino acids. The CDR3 bases are TGTGCCAGCAGTGAAGCAGGATTTAGGGATTACGAGCAGTACTTC. Protein product: CASSEAGFRDYEQYF.

The chain links TRBV6-6 to TRBJ2-2; 7 positions agree with TRBD2. Germline lookup yields CDR1 MNHNY and CDR2 SVGAGI (reference sequence). This CDR3 contains 15 residues. V gave up 4 bases and J gave up 2 bases; unmatched junction bases: 4. The CDR3 DNA reads as TGTGCCAGCAGTTTAGGAGCGGGAAACACCGGGGAGCTGTTTTTT. This encodes CASSLGAGNTGELFF.

The V gene is TRBV6-2 or TRBV6-3, the J gene TRBJ1-3; TRBD1 agrees at 7 bases. Germline V CDR1 and CDR2: MNHEY, SVGEGT. This CDR3 comprises 14 residues. V lost 5 bases and J lost 3; bases outside the gene matches: 4. DNA for the CDR3: TGTGCCAGCAGTCGAGGACAGGATGGAAACACCATATATTTT. This translates into CASSRGQDGNTIYF.

This clone occurred a few times. The rearrangement uses TRBV11-1 and TRBJ2-2; D is uncertain. Germline assignment: CDR1 SGHAT and CDR2 FQDESV (reference sequence). This CDR3 has 14 residues. V gave up 1 base and J gave up 3 bases, with 6 bases separating them. The CDR3 sequence: CASSLVGHTGELFF. The CDR3 DNA reads TGTGCCAGCAGCTTAGTTGGGCACACCGGGGAGCTGTTTTTT.

The chain couples TRBV29-1 to TRBJ2-3; 7 bases match TRBD1. V lost 3 bases and J lost 3; bases outside the gene matches: 9. This CDR3 contains 15 residues. Germline V gene lookup returns CDR1 SQVTM and CDR2 ANQGSEA. As DNA, the CDR3 is TGCAGCGTTGACAACAGGGGCGAAGGGACAGATACGCAGTATTTT. Translation: CSVDNRGEGTDTQYF.

This clone was seen once. V is TRBV5-1 and J is TRBJ2-1; the match to TRBD2 covers 9 bases. V dropped 0 bases and J dropped 5; count of bases not matched to a gene: 3. The CDR3 contains 15 residues. Germline values: CDR1 SGHRS, CDR2 YFSETQ. The CDR3 sequence: CASSLALAGHNEQFF. For the CDR3, the DNA is TGCGCCAGCAGCTTGGCACTAGCGGGTCACAATGAGCAGTTCTTC.

V and J are TRBV7-9 and TRBJ2-7; no clear D. The CDR3 has 12 residues. CDR1 SEHNR and CDR2 FQNEAQ come from the germline V gene (reference sequence). V lost 5 bases and J 5 bases, leaving 10 bases between the germline ends. The CDR3 DNA reads TGTGCCAGCAGCCGACTTACCGACGAGCAGTACTTC. This sequence encodes CASSRLTDEQYF.

This rearrangement joins TRBV19 to TRBJ2-5; the match to TRBD1 covers 9 bases. From germline, CDR1 is LNHDA and CDR2 SQIVND (reference sequence). V lost 5 bases, J lost 4 bases, and 11 bases stayed unmatched. CDR3 size: 16 residues. DNA of the CDR3: TGTGCCAGTAGTGTACAACAGGGGGCAGGATCAGAGACCCAGTACTTC. This translates into CASSVQQGAGSETQYF.

The V gene is TRBV13, the J gene TRBJ2-7; 8 nucleotides match TRBD2. The ends lost 5 bases at V and 3 bases at J; junction bases unmatched: 9. Germline loops: CDR1 PRHDT, CDR2 FYEKMQ (reference sequence). The CDR3 spans 15 residues. CDR3 sequence reads: CASSPGGVLGYEQYF. CDR3 DNA sequence: TGTGCCAGCAGCCCCGGGGGGGTTCTAGGCTACGAGCAGTACTTC.

This chain joins TRBV5-1 and TRBJ2-1; no clear D. Trimming removed 4 bases at V and 4 bases at J, with 9 bases between. There are 13 residues in the CDR3. Germline CDR1 SGHRS, CDR2 YFSETQ. The CDR3 DNA follows: TGCGCCAGCAGCGCATCTAAGTACAATGAGCAGTTCTTC. This translates into CASSASKYNEQFF.

The chain has TRBV4-3 and TRBJ2-5; TRBD2 aligns across 8 bases. V dropped 4 bases and J dropped 0; count of bases not matched to a gene: 4. CDR3 size: 15 residues. Germline V gives CDR1 LGHNA, CDR2 YSLEER. CDR3 loop: CASSLSGTYQETQYF. The DNA of the CDR3 is TGCGCCAGCAGCCTTAGCGGGACGTACCAAGAGACCCAGTACTTC.

V and J are TRBV2 and TRBJ1-2; 8 positions match TRBD1. The CDR3 sequence is 16 residues long. Germline CDR1 reads SNHLY; CDR2 reads FYNNEI. Trimming cost V 3 bases and J 5 bases; bases outside gene matches: 11. CDR3 amino acids: CASSEGQGARVYGYTF. In DNA, the CDR3 is TGTGCCAGCAGTGAGGGCCAGGGGGCTAGAGTATATGGCTACACCTTC.

The rearrangement joins TRBV28 to TRBJ2-1, with 9 bases lining up with TRBD1. The length of the CDR3 is 14 residues. V was pared by 7 bases and J by 9 bases, with 10 bases of the junction left unmatched. Germline CDR1 and CDR2: MDHEN and SYDVKM. The CDR3 nucleotides read TGTGCCAGCATAACCGGGACAGGGTTTACTGAGCAGTTCTTC. This codes for CASITGTGFTEQFF.

The chain recombines TRBV19 with TRBJ2-1; maybe TRBD2 (6 bases). The CDR3 totals 16 residues. CDR1 is LNHDA, CDR2 SQIVND, per germline (reference sequence). V lost 5 bases, J lost 5 bases, and 19 bases lay in between. The CDR3 bases are TGTGCCAGTAGTGTTCATAGCGGAGGGGCTAACAATGAGCAGTTCTTC. Its protein product is CASSVHSGGANNEQFF.

The V and J genes are TRBV5-1 and TRBJ2-1; 8 positions match TRBD2. The CDR3 loop spans 17 amino acids. The germline gives CDR1 SGHRS, CDR2 YFSETQ. V lost 0 bases to trimming and J lost 6 bases; unmatched junction nucleotides: 11. This chain's CDR3 is CASSLVVAGNSPNEQFF. The CDR3 bases are TGCGCCAGCAGCTTGGTGGTAGCGGGAAACAGCCCCAATGAGCAGTTCTTC. Supplemented by reference TRBV5-1 and TRBJ2-1, the full variable domain reads KAGVTQTPRYLIKTRGQQVTLSCSPISGHRSVSWYQQTPGQGLQFLFEYFSETQRNKGNFPGRFSGRQFSNSRSEMNVSTLELGDSALYLCASSLVVAGNSPNEQFFGPGTRLTVL.

This rearrangement joins TRBV18 to TRBJ2-7; tentative D call: TRBD1 (6 bases). There are 19 residues in the CDR3. V gave up 8 bases and J gave up 1 base, with 30 bases separating them. Germline loops: CDR1 KGHSH, CDR2 LQKENI. CDR3 protein: CASTSGATRATGRSYEQYF. The CDR3 nucleotides read TGTGCCAGCACCTCCGGGGCCACCAGGGCGACAGGTAGATCCTACGAGCAGTACTTC. The variable domain in full, with the rest retrieved from reference TRBV18 and TRBJ2-7, is NAGVMQNPRHLVRRRGQEARLRCSPMKGHSHVYWYRQLPEEGLKFMVYLQKENIIDESGMPKERFSAEFPKEGPSILRIQQVVRGDSAAYFCASTSGATRATGRSYEQYFGPGTRLTVT.

In DNA form, the CDR3 reads TGTGCCAGCAGTGAAAACAGGGGACACATTCAGTACTTC. Translated, it gives CASSENRGHIQYF. The V call is TRBV2, the J call TRBJ2-4; 7 bases align to TRBD1. The CDR3 consists of 13 residues. Germline V lookup: CDR1 SNHLY, CDR2 FYNNEI. V trimming: 2 bases; J trimming: 8 bases; junction bases outside the gene matches: 3.

The V call is TRBV18, the J call TRBJ1-5; tentatively, D is TRBD1 (6 bases). This CDR3 is built from 15 residues. V was clipped by 3 bases and J by 0 bases, with 9 bases between them. Germline V gives CDR1 KGHSH, CDR2 LQKENI. CDR3 DNA: TGTGCCAGCTCACCGGGGGGCACTAGCAATCAGCCCCAGCATTTT. Its protein product is CASSPGGTSNQPQHF.